Sequencing of this T cell receptor beta chain was carried out in a study of T cell repertoires in cytomegalovirus infection. Whole-study findings and limits: Cumulative frequency of public TCR beta families picked out carriers of CMV plus the relevant HLA. It was HLA-C-restricted CMV-specific TCR beta clonotypes that dominated the response ex vivo.

This clonotype showed up many times. Its antigen is still unknown. TCRdb passed the reads through MiXCR, listing each CDR3 protein once. The sample yields under 350,000 distinct CDR3 sequences, over 7.5% seen once. Trimming left V 8 bases short and J 1 base short, with 15 bases between. The CDR3 is made up of 14 amino acids. The clonotype comes from a human donor in good health (CMV status not recorded). Some clones in this sample may be carry-over from other donors' samples. V is TRBV12-3 or TRBV12-4 and J is TRBJ2-7; D possibly corresponds to TRBD2 (5 bases). Input material: PBMCs. The CDR3 nucleotides read TGTGCCAGCGGTGCTAGCATTGGATCCTACGAGCAGTACTTC. It specifies CASGASIGSYEQYF.